This T cell receptor (beta chain) came from a study of CD8+ T cells in alopecia areata. Sequencing templates came from extracted RNA that was reverse transcribed into cDNA. Repertoires were generated with immunoSEQ multiplex PCR, while TCRdb's copy carries only in-frame clones and drops some. Seen here are some 42,000 clones, just under 95% observed once, and the top ten hold under 20%. In germline, CDR1 is MNHEY, CDR2 SMNVEV (reference sequence). This CDR3 has 13 amino acids. V was cut by 5 bases and J by 3 bases, with 9 bases left in between. Specified treatment: oral pan-JAK inhibitor, 5-10 mg twice daily.

The source material was CD8+ T cells sorted from blood, sampled at week 24, from a patient treated with tofacitinib. The receptor was derived from a human donor with alopecia areata. This chain links TRBV27 with TRBJ2-3; D gene uncertain. CDR3 DNA: TGTGCCAGCAGTCGTGGAAGGACAGATACGCAGTATTTT. Amino acids: CASSRGRTDTQYF.